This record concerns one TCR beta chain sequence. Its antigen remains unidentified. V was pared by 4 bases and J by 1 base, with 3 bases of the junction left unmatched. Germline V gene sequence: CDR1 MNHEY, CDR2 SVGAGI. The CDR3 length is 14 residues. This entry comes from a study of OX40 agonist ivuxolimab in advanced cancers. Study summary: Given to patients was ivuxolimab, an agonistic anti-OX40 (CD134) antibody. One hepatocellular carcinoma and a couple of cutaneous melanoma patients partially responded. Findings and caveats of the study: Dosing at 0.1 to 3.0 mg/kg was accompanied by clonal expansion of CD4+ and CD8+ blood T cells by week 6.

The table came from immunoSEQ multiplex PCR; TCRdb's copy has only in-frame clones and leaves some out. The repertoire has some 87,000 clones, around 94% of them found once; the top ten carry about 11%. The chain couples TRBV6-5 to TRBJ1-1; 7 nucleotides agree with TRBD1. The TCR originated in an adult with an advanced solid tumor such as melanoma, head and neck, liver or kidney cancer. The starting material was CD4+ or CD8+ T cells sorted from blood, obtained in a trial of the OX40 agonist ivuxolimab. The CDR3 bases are TGTGCCAGCAGTTCTCGACAGGGGAACACTGAAGCTTTCTTT. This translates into CASSSRQGNTEAFF.